A selection of T cell receptor beta chains follows, all from one sample in a study of CD8+ T cells in alopecia areata. The table came from immunoSEQ multiplex PCR; TCRdb's copy has only in-frame clones and leaves some out. Of nearly 200,000 clones in the sample, roughly 64% were seen once. This material consisted of CD4+ T cells sorted from blood, taken at week 24, from a patient treated with tofacitinib. The origin of the receptors is a human donor with alopecia areata. Both conserved end residues are part of each CDR3. D genes are given only for firm matches. The size of a clone is reported for some rows only, either as once, few or many, or as a class for expanded clones.

len	d_gene	v_gene	j_gene	abundance	CDR3aa	CDR3nt
16	.	TRBV5-1	TRBJ2-2	once	CASSMGQRKNTGELFF	TGCGCCAGCAGTATGGGGCAAAGGAAGAACACCGGGGAGCTGTTTTTT
16	TRBD1	TRBV15	TRBJ2-2	.	CATSGRDRGQTGELFF	TGTGCCACCAGCGGAAGGGACAGGGGACAAACCGGGGAGCTGTTTTTT
15	.	TRBV25-1	TRBJ2-7	.	CASSERLGLSYEQYF	TGTGCCAGCAGTGAGCGTCTCGGACTAAGCTACGAGCAGTACTTC
12	.	TRBV2	TRBJ1-2	.	CASRRGDYGYTF	TGTGCCAGCAGGAGGGGAGACTATGGCTACACCTTC
18	TRBD1	TRBV30	TRBJ2-5	.	CAWSTPVRRGRVQETQYF	TGTGCCTGGAGTACCCCCGTACGTAGGGGGCGAGTCCAAGAGACCCAGTACTTC
15	TRBD1	TRBV27	TRBJ1-1	.	CASSLSGTVNTEAFF	TGTGCCAGCAGTTTATCTGGGACAGTGAACACTGAAGCTTTCTTT
11	.	TRBV30	TRBJ2-1	.	CAWSVFNEQFF	TGTGCCTGGAGTGTATTTAATGAGCAGTTCTTC
15	TRBD2	TRBV2	TRBJ2-3	few	CASSRPTSGTDTQYF	TGTGCCAGCAGTCGGCCGACTAGCGGCACAGATACGCAGTATTTT
17	TRBD1	TRBV11-3	TRBJ1-3	once	CASSRRQGVESGNTIYF	TGTGCCAGCAGCCGGAGACAGGGCGTTGAATCTGGAAACACCATATATTTT
16	.	TRBV30	TRBJ2-5	once	CAWILALAGHRETQYF	TGTGCCTGGATCCTAGCTCTTGCGGGCCATAGAGAGACCCAGTACTTC
15	TRBD1	TRBV7-2	TRBJ2-3	.	CASSSGGAGTDTQYF	TGTGCCAGCAGCTCAGGGGGCGCGGGCACAGATACGCAGTATTTT
14	.	TRBV5-6	TRBJ2-7	.	CASSLVGGPGEQYF	TGTGCCAGCAGCTTGGTTGGGGGCCCGGGGGAGCAGTACTTC
18	TRBD2	TRBV5-1	TRBJ2-5	.	CASSFLGLAGANQETQYF	TGCGCCAGCAGCTTTCTGGGACTAGCGGGGGCTAACCAAGAGACCCAGTACTTC
14	.	TRBV5-5	TRBJ1-1	few	CASSRDGGNTEAFF	TGTGCCAGCAGTCGGGACGGAGGAAACACTGAAGCTTTCTTT
15	TRBD2	TRBV29-1	TRBJ2-2	few	CSVIKLAGGAGELFF	TGCAGCGTAATCAAGCTAGCGGGAGGGGCCGGGGAGCTGTTTTTT
15	TRBD1	TRBV7-2	TRBJ2-2	.	CASSFLDRDTGELFF	TGTGCCAGCAGCTTCCTGGACAGGGACACCGGGGAGCTGTTTTTT
16	TRBD1	TRBV5-6	TRBJ2-7	.	CASSLVGTGDSYEQYF	TGTGCCAGCAGCTTGGTCGGGACAGGGGACTCCTACGAGCAGTACTTC
16	.	TRBV7-2	TRBJ2-4	.	CASSSQAGLAKNIQYF	TGTGCCAGCAGCTCACAGGCAGGGTTAGCCAAAAACATTCAGTACTTC
14	TRBD2	TRBV10-3	TRBJ2-7	once	CAISESILAGEQYF	TGTGCCATCAGTGAGTCGATTCTAGCGGGCGAGCAGTACTTC
16	TRBD2	TRBV6-6	TRBJ2-5	.	CASSSESGRYQETQYF	TGTGCCAGCAGTTCCGAGAGCGGGAGGTACCAAGAGACCCAGTACTTC
15	TRBD2	TRBV2	TRBJ2-1	few	CASRTGTSAYNEQFF	TGTGCCAGCAGGACCGGGACTAGTGCCTACAATGAGCAGTTCTTC
13	TRBD1	TRBV29-1	TRBJ1-1	few	CSVSGGSVTEAFF	TGCAGCGTGTCAGGGGGCTCGGTCACTGAAGCTTTCTTT
14	TRBD1	TRBV2	TRBJ2-7	.	CASSLDRAVQEQYF	TGTGCCAGCAGCCTTGACAGGGCCGTTCAAGAGCAGTACTTC
14	TRBD1	TRBV7-3	TRBJ1-4	.	CASSPPTGYEKLFF	TGTGCCAGCAGCCCACCGACAGGGTATGAAAAACTGTTTTTT
15	.	TRBV5-1	TRBJ2-5	.	CASSFTGWIRETQYF	TGCGCCAGCAGCTTTACAGGGTGGATTAGAGAGACCCAGTACTTC
15	.	TRBV7-2	TRBJ1-5	.	CASSFAGTSNQPQHF	TGTGCCAGCAGCTTTGCAGGGACAAGCAATCAGCCCCAGCATTTT
11	.	TRBV6-5	TRBJ2-7	.	CASSTPGEQYF	TGTGCCAGCAGTACCCCCGGCGAGCAGTACTTC